The 23 T cell receptor beta chains given below trace back to one sample, sequenced in a study of blood T cell repertoires in COVID-19. TCRdb keeps only in-frame clones here, not all; method: immunoSEQ multiplex PCR. The data hold 140,000 or so clones, with roughly three quarters observed a single time. The material sequenced was peripheral blood. The receptors originated from a woman aged 55-75 years with acute or convalescent COVID-19.

Written as DNA, the CDR3 is TGTGCCAGCAGTCCCGGCGGATATAACTATGGCTACACCTTC. It is translated as CASSPGGYNYGYTF. V and J are TRBV27 and TRBJ1-2; D not resolved. The CDR3 length is 14 residues. V was trimmed by 5 bases and J by 1 base, leaving 11 bases between them. Germline V lookup: CDR1 MNHEY, CDR2 SMNVEV (reference sequence).

V usage is TRBV28 and J usage is TRBJ2-1; D is uncertain. There are 14 residues in the CDR3. V was trimmed by 5 bases and J by 9 bases, leaving 17 bases between them. The germline V gene encodes CDR1 MDHEN and CDR2 SYDVKM. The CDR3 is CASSIAPLVGEQFF. CDR3 bases: TGTGCCAGCAGTATAGCCCCCCTGGTGGGTGAGCAGTTCTTC. Using reference TRBV28 and TRBJ2-1 for the parts outside the CDR3, the full variable domain is DVKVTQSSRYLVKRTGEKVFLECVQDMDHENMFWYRQDPGLGLRLIYFSYDVKMKEKGDIPEGYSVSREKKERFSLILESASTNQTSMYLCASSIAPLVGEQFFGPGTRLTVL.

The rearrangement joins TRBV7-8 to TRBJ2-1, with a weak D call TRBD2 (5 bases). The CDR3 runs 17 residues. The V end lost 0 bases, the J end lost 0 bases, and 12 bases lay between the germline ends. Germline values: CDR1 SGHVS, CDR2 FQNEAQ. For the CDR3, the DNA is TGTGCCAGCAGCTTAGCTGGAGCGGCGAGCTCCTACAATGAGCAGTTCTTC. This translates into CASSLAGAASSYNEQFF.

This clone was seen only once. The chain's CDR3 is CASSLGGRGVGVTEAFF. The CDR3 nucleotides are TGTGCCAGCAGCTTAGGGGGCAGGGGAGTCGGGGTCACTGAAGCTTTCTTT. The V gene is TRBV11-2, the J gene TRBJ1-1; possible D gene TRBD1, 6 bases. In germline, CDR1 is SGHAT, CDR2 FQNNGV. This CDR3 contains 17 residues. Trimming removed 1 base at V and 4 bases at J, with 19 bases between.

This clone was found a few times. This sequence joins TRBV7-9 and TRBJ2-1, with 13 bases aligning to TRBD2. CDR1 SEHNR and CDR2 FQNEAQ come from the germline V gene (reference sequence). This CDR3 contains 16 residues. V was clipped by 6 bases and J by 9 bases; unmatched bases: 11. CDR3 nucleotide sequence: TGTGCCAGCAGTTGGGGACTAGCGGGAACCGCAAGTGAGCAGTTCTTC. Protein: CASSWGLAGTASEQFF.

This chain uses TRBV7-9 with TRBJ2-5, with D possibly matching TRBD2 (5 bases). The germline gives CDR1 SEHNR, CDR2 FQNEAQ (reference sequence). The CDR3 runs 15 residues. V was cut by 3 bases and J by 4 bases, with 15 bases left in between. For the CDR3, the DNA is TGTGCCAGCAGCTTTCCTCGGAGGATGGGAGAGACCCAGTACTTC. Translation: CASSFPRRMGETQYF. Supplemented by reference TRBV7-9 and TRBJ2-5, the full variable domain reads DTGVSQNPRHKITKRGQNVTFRCDPISEHNRLYWYRQTLGQGPEFLTYFQNEAQLEKSRLLSDRFSAERPKGSFSTLEIQRTEQGDSAMYLCASSFPRRMGETQYFGPGTRLLVL.

The V gene is TRBV5-1, the J gene TRBJ2-1; no clear D gene. The CDR3 is made up of 15 amino acids. V gave up 3 bases and J gave up 4 bases, with 14 bases separating them. Germline loops: CDR1 SGHRS, CDR2 YFSETQ. CDR3 in DNA: TGCGCCAGCAGCTCCCCGCCTACGAATTACAATGAGCAGTTCTTC. It encodes CASSSPPTNYNEQFF.

This chain connects TRBV14 to TRBJ1-5; no firm D call. The CDR3 covers 13 residues. The V end lost 1 base, the J end lost 7 bases, and 8 bases lay between the germline ends. Per germline, CDR1 SGHDN and CDR2 FVKESK. The CDR3 loop reads CASSQGWSQPQHF. CDR3 DNA sequence: TGTGCCAGCAGCCAAGGGTGGAGCCAGCCCCAGCATTTT.

In its sample, this clone was seen a few times. CDR3 DNA sequence: TGTGCCAGCAGCACCTGGACAGGGGGCTACTACGAGCAGTACTTC. It is translated as CASSTWTGGYYEQYF. This sequence joins TRBV5-4 and TRBJ2-7, with 11 bases aligning to TRBD1. Trimming took 4 bases from V and 3 from J; bases not matched to a gene: 6. The CDR3 is 15 residues long. The germline CDR1 and CDR2 sequences are SGHNT and YYREEE (reference sequence).

V and J are TRBV2 and TRBJ2-2; D gene uncertain. CDR3 size: 10 residues. The germline CDR1 and CDR2 sequences are SNHLY and FYNNEI. Trimming took 7 bases from V and 7 from J, leaving 4 bases between them. The DNA of the CDR3 is TGTGCCAGCAACGGCGGGGAGCTGTTTTTT. Translating gives CASNGGELFF.

The genes are TRBV3-1 (or the pseudogene TRBV3-2) and TRBJ1-2; TRBD1 is a possible D gene (5 bases). Germline V lookup: CDR1 LGHDT, CDR2 YNNKEL (reference sequence). Trimming cost V 4 bases and J 2 bases, with 8 bases left between them. This CDR3 contains 13 residues. The CDR3 sequence: CASSPTANYGYTF. The CDR3 DNA reads TGTGCCAGCAGCCCGACAGCCAACTATGGCTACACCTTC.

The chain couples TRBV7-8 to TRBJ1-4; D possibly corresponds to TRBD1 (6 bases). The CDR3 loop spans 14 amino acids. Trimming removed 3 bases at V and 8 bases at J, with 13 bases between. Germline V lookup: CDR1 SGHVS, CDR2 FQNEAQ. The DNA of the CDR3 is TGTGCCAGCAGCTTGGGCAGGGGTGGGGAAAAACTGTTTTTT. Translated, it gives CASSLGRGGEKLFF.

Written as DNA, the CDR3 is TGCGCCAGCAGCTTGGGTCCCCATGGGGGGGAGCTCCCAGAGACCCAGTACTTC. Translation: CASSLGPHGGELPETQYF. The V gene is TRBV5-1, the J gene TRBJ2-5; the match to TRBD2 covers 7 bases. CDR1 and CDR2 (germline): SGHRS, YFSETQ. This CDR3 is built from 18 residues. The trim removed 0 bases at V and 4 bases at J, leaving 15 bases unmatched.

This clone has just a few counts. The rearrangement links TRBV28 to TRBJ1-1, with D possibly matching TRBD1 (6 bases). V shed 6 bases and J shed 3 bases, with 17 bases lying between them. CDR1 and CDR2 (germline): MDHEN, SYDVKM. The CDR3 totals 15 residues. CDR3 sequence (DNA): TGTGCCAGCAGGAGCGGGGGCGCCCAGGACACTGAAGCTTTCTTT. This codes for CASRSGGAQDTEAFF.

The chain joins TRBV14 to TRBJ2-5, with a possible D match to TRBD2 (5 bases). There are 17 residues in the CDR3. V lost 1 base, J lost 1 base, and 16 bases lay in between. Per germline, CDR1 SGHDN and CDR2 FVKESK. CDR3 in DNA: TGTGCCAGCAGCCAAGCTTCGGCTAGCCGAACCCAAGAGACCCAGTACTTC. Amino acid sequence: CASSQASASRTQETQYF.

This chain uses TRBV5-4 with TRBJ2-7; 7 nucleotides agree with TRBD1. This CDR3 has 14 residues. Unmatched junction bases numbered 6, after V lost 1 base and J lost 5 bases. CDR1 is SGHNT, CDR2 YYREEE, per germline (reference sequence). In DNA, the CDR3 is TGTGCCAGCAGCTTGCGCGTTCAGGGGGACGAGCAGTACTTC. Protein product: CASSLRVQGDEQYF.

The V call is TRBV5-1, the J call TRBJ1-6; D might be TRBD1 (5 bases). With 3 bases removed from V and 10 bases from J, the gap between germline ends came to 17 bases. From germline, CDR1 is SGHRS and CDR2 YFSETQ. This CDR3 is 15 amino acids long. The CDR3 DNA reads TGCGCCAGCAGCTCCGAGGACCTAAGGGGCTCACCCCTCCACTTT. Its protein product is CASSSEDLRGSPLHF.

This chain links TRBV19 with TRBJ2-1; D remains unclear. The germline V gene encodes CDR1 LNHDA and CDR2 SQIVND (reference sequence). Between the trimmed V and J ends, which lost 0 bases and 7 bases, there was a span of 4 bases. The CDR3 runs 12 residues. The CDR3 loop is CASSIDLNEQFF. CDR3 in DNA: TGTGCCAGTAGTATAGACCTTAATGAGCAGTTCTTC. Looking up the rest from reference TRBV19 and TRBJ2-1 gives the full variable domain: DGGITQSPKYLFRKEGQNVTLSCEQNLNHDAMYWYRQDPGQGLRLIYYSQIVNDFQKGDIAEGYSVSREKKESFPLTVTSAQKNPTAFYLCASSIDLNEQFFGPGTRLTVL.

The rearrangement links TRBV12-3 or TRBV12-4 to TRBJ2-2; the D gene is possibly TRBD2 (5 bases). V was cut by 8 bases and J by 2 bases, with 9 bases left in between. CDR3 length equals 13 residues. The CDR3 loop reads CASGSGNTGELFF. The CDR3 DNA sequence: TGTGCCAGCGGGTCGGGAAACACCGGGGAGCTGTTTTTT.

The genes are TRBV7-3 and TRBJ1-2; 10 positions match TRBD1. Germline V gene lookup returns CDR1 SGHTA and CDR2 FQGTGA. The CDR3 totals 14 residues. The ends lost 6 bases at V and 5 bases at J; junction bases unmatched: 6. The CDR3 here is CASRGQGYPYGYTF. In DNA form, the CDR3 reads TGTGCCAGCAGGGGACAGGGGTACCCATATGGCTACACCTTC.

The chain recombines TRBV6-5 with TRBJ1-2; TRBD1 might be the D (6 bases). The CDR3 totals 14 residues. The ends were cut back, 2 bases at V and 4 bases at J, with 11 bases in the middle. Germline values: CDR1 MNHEY, CDR2 SVGAGI. In nucleotides, the CDR3 is TGTGCCAGCAGTTACGCCGGGGGGCCCTATGGCTACACCTTC. It translates to CASSYAGGPYGYTF.

The chain carries TRBV5-4 and TRBJ2-1; D may be TRBD2 (6 bases). The germline V gene encodes CDR1 SGHNT and CDR2 YYREEE (reference sequence). The CDR3 length is 16 residues. The V end was cut by 1 base, the J end by 7 bases, with 18 bases between. The chain's CDR3 is CASSLWGRVAGNEQFF. CDR3 bases: TGTGCCAGCAGCTTGTGGGGAAGGGTCGCGGGGAATGAGCAGTTCTTC.

The chain employs TRBV5-4 and TRBJ2-3, with 8 bases lining up with TRBD2. V shed 2 bases, J shed 3 bases, and the junction held 5 bases outside the gene matches. CDR1 is SGHNT, CDR2 YYREEE, per germline (reference sequence). The CDR3 has 15 residues. This CDR3 is CASSLAGVLTDTQYF. In DNA, the CDR3 is TGTGCCAGCAGCTTAGCGGGAGTGCTGACAGATACGCAGTATTTT.